This TCR beta chain was recovered during a study of cytomegalovirus exposure and HLA in healthy donors. Study-wide findings and caveats: Under in vitro conditions, a few CMV-associated chains were confirmed as specific for CMV antigens. A list of approximately 160 TCR beta chains associated with cytomegalovirus was given. Some V segments, including TRBV6-2 and TRBV6-3, were excluded as indistinguishable.

Comments on this clone: The target antigen is unknown.

The primer mix had 60 Vbeta and 13 Jbeta primers. Sequenced by immunoSEQ multiplex PCR; TCRdb stores in-frame clones only, minus some. The sample shows 150,000 to 200,000 clones, about 81% of them seen only once. The ends were cut back, 5 bases at V and 4 bases at J, with 20 bases in the middle. From germline, CDR1 is MNHEY and CDR2 SMNVEV (reference sequence). CDR3 length: 16 amino acids. The sequenced sample consisted of PBMCs. V usage is TRBV27 and J usage is TRBJ1-2; D is ambiguous. The TCR comes from a girl aged 5-17 years in good health and CMV-seropositive. This CDR3 is CASSASPRPRAYGYTF. DNA of the CDR3: TGTGCCAGCAGTGCTAGCCCGCGCCCAAGGGCCTATGGCTACACCTTC.